One and the same sample provided the 22 T cell receptor beta chains below, sequenced in a study of CD8+ T cells in alopecia areata (dated by TCRdb to the late 2010s). Libraries were made using the immunoSEQ multiplex PCR assay. RNA was extracted from all samples and reverse transcribed into cDNA, which served as template for TCR sequencing. TCRdb provides this immuneACCESS table in a form limited to in-frame rearrangements. Some clones are lacking; in checked studies, under half of them reflect an unresolved V gene, and why the rest are absent is not known. This sample lists about 180,000 clones; roughly 58% were detected once. The top ten hold 16% of the sample. The sample's treatment or condition label, in plain terms: oral pan-JAK inhibitor, 5-10 mg twice daily. The source material was CD4+ T cells sorted from blood, sampled at approximately week 55, from a patient treated with tofacitinib. The receptors shown here come from a human donor with alopecia areata.

The V and J genes are TRBV6-5 and TRBJ2-7, with TRBD1 identical over 11 bases. V lost 6 bases, J lost 7 bases, and 5 bases stayed unmatched. CDR3 length equals 13 residues. Germline V CDR1 and CDR2: MNHEY, SVGAGI. The DNA for the CDR3 is TGTGCCAGCAGCAAGGACAGGGGGCGTGAGCAGTACTTC. Translating gives CASSKDRGREQYF.

The chain couples TRBV25-1 to TRBJ1-2; the D gene is possibly TRBD1 (6 bases). Trimming left V 5 bases short and J 4 bases short, with 11 bases between. CDR3 length: 13 amino acids. Germline-derived CDR1 and CDR2 are MGHDK and SYGVNS. The CDR3 spells CASSSTGSYGYTF. The CDR3 DNA reads as TGTGCCAGCAGTTCTACAGGGAGCTATGGCTACACCTTC.

The chain joins TRBV5-1 to TRBJ2-5, with 8 bases matching TRBD1. V shed 3 bases and J 4 bases; nucleotides not matched to a gene: 2. The CDR3 runs to 13 residues. CDR1 and CDR2 from the germline V gene are SGHRS and YFSETQ. CDR3 coding DNA: TGCGCCAGCAGCTCCACAGGGGGAGAGACCCAGTACTTC. Translation gives CASSSTGGETQYF.

The V call is TRBV2, the J call TRBJ2-7; no clear D. In germline, CDR1 is SNHLY, CDR2 FYNNEI. Trimming took off 3 bases at V and 2 bases at J, with 8 bases between the two ends. The CDR3 loop spans 13 amino acids. The DNA of the CDR3 is TGTGCCAGCAGTGACCGATTTACCTACGAGCAGTACTTC. It yields the protein CASSDRFTYEQYF.

The chain employs TRBV6-1 and TRBJ1-5; perhaps TRBD1 as D (5 bases). V lost 5 bases to trimming and J lost 2 bases, with 13 bases between them. The CDR3 runs 15 residues. Per the germline V gene, CDR1 is MNHNS and CDR2 is SASEGT. The DNA for the CDR3 is TGTGCCAGCAGTTTCGACAGTAGGGGCAATCAGCCCCAGCATTTT. This codes for CASSFDSRGNQPQHF.

This clone has more than one count but fewer than ten. The chain employs TRBV29-1 and TRBJ2-3; possibly TRBD2 for D (5 bases). CDR1 is SQVTM and CDR2 is ANQGSEA in the germline V gene. V shed 6 bases and J shed 2 bases, with 15 bases lying between them. This CDR3 is 14 amino acids long. The chain's CDR3 is CSVGSAGHTDTQYF. The CDR3, as DNA: TGCAGCGTAGGGTCGGCGGGCCACACAGATACGCAGTATTTT.

The chain uses TRBV29-1 and TRBJ1-1; tentatively, D is TRBD1 (5 bases). Germline V gene lookup returns CDR1 SQVTM and CDR2 ANQGSEA. V gave up 3 bases and J gave up 4 bases, with 15 bases separating them. CDR3 size: 14 residues. The CDR3 DNA follows: TGCAGCGTTGAGGGGTGGCGCGGGGCCACTGAAGCTTTCTTT. Protein sequence: CSVEGWRGATEAFF. Variable domain in full (rest from reference TRBV29-1 and TRBJ1-1): SAVISQKPSRDICQRGTSLTIQCQVDSQVTMMFWYRQQPGQSLTLIATANQGSEATYESGFVIDKFPISRPNLTFSTLTVSNMSPEDSSIYLCSVEGWRGATEAFFGQGTRLTVV.

This rearrangement joins TRBV9 to TRBJ1-1; D is unclear. CDR1 and CDR2 (germline): SGDLS, YYNGEE. Trimming cost V 1 base and J 3 bases, with 10 bases left between them. The CDR3 runs 14 residues. In nucleotides, the CDR3 is TGTGCCAGCAGCGTATCAAGGTTGGACACTGAAGCTTTCTTT. Translation: CASSVSRLDTEAFF. The variable domain in full, completed from reference TRBV9 and TRBJ1-1, reads DSGVTQTPKHLITATGQRVTLRCSPRSGDLSVYWYQQSLDQGLQFLIQYYNGEERAKGNILERFSAQQFPDLHSELNLSSLELGDSALYFCASSVSRLDTEAFFGQGTRLTVV.

The V call is TRBV30, the J call TRBJ1-5; D not resolved. Germline V gene lookup returns CDR1 GTSNPN and CDR2 SVGIG (reference sequence). The V end was cut by 1 base, the J end by 2 bases, with 9 bases between. The CDR3 runs to 14 residues. The CDR3, as DNA: TGTGCCTGGAGTGCTAACATGGGCAATCAGCCCCAGCATTTT. It translates to CAWSANMGNQPQHF.

This clone appeared a few times. The V and J genes are TRBV19 and TRBJ1-4; D not certain. Trimming removed 3 bases at V and 8 bases at J, with 7 bases between. Germline CDR1 and CDR2: LNHDA and SQIVND (reference sequence). This CDR3 has 12 residues. CDR3 DNA sequence: TGTGCCAGTAGTATGGACTCGGAAAAACTGTTTTTT. Translating it yields CASSMDSEKLFF.

This clone was seen just once. The V and J genes are TRBV6-5 and TRBJ1-6; 9 bases match TRBD1. Germline V gene data show CDR1 as MNHEY and CDR2 as SVGAGI. This CDR3 has 15 residues. V lost 2 bases, J lost 10 bases, and 6 bases stayed unmatched. The CDR3 DNA sequence: TGTGCCAGCAGTTACCAAGGACAGGGGTGGTCACCCCTCCACTTT. This translates into CASSYQGQGWSPLHF.

The sample holds a few counts of this clone. The rearrangement joins TRBV29-1 to TRBJ2-3; no clear D gene. Germline V gene lookup returns CDR1 SQVTM and CDR2 ANQGSEA. V lost 1 base to trimming and J lost 0 bases, with 5 bases between them. This CDR3 comprises 13 residues. CDR3 amino acids: CSVEVTSTDTQYF. CDR3 DNA: TGCAGCGTTGAAGTGACTAGCACAGATACGCAGTATTTT.

The chain couples TRBV2 to TRBJ2-3; 7 nucleotides align to TRBD1. The CDR3 has 18 residues. The junction had 18 bases not matched to a gene; V was cut back by 6 bases and J by 3 bases. Germline assignment: CDR1 SNHLY and CDR2 FYNNEI. For the CDR3, the DNA is TGTGCCAGCAGGAAATATGCCCCGGGACAGCTCTTTACAGATACGCAGTATTTT. Residues: CASRKYAPGQLFTDTQYF.

This clone was counted between two and nine times. This chain joins TRBV4-1 and TRBJ2-3; 10 bases fit TRBD2. The CDR3 sequence is 20 residues long. The V gene's germline CDR1 is MGHRA and CDR2 YSYEKL. The V and J ends lost 0 bases and 6 bases, in that order; junction bases with no gene match: 18. CDR3 sequence reads: CASSQEFAASGGAARDTQYF. For the CDR3, the DNA is TGCGCCAGCAGCCAAGAATTCGCGGCTAGCGGGGGCGCCGCGAGGGATACGCAGTATTTT.

The chain joins TRBV6-5 to TRBJ2-5; D uncertain. Trimming stripped 5 bases from V and 2 bases from J, with 3 bases between. CDR3 length: 11 residues. Per the germline V gene, CDR1 is MNHEY and CDR2 is SVGAGI. CDR3: CASSIQETQYF. DNA for the CDR3: TGTGCCAGCAGTATTCAAGAGACCCAGTACTTC.

This clone was seen only a few times. This rearrangement joins TRBV4-1 to TRBJ1-1; TRBD1 is a possible D gene (6 bases). The CDR3 is 16 amino acids. Per the germline V gene, CDR1 is MGHRA and CDR2 is YSYEKL. V lost 1 base, J lost 4 bases, and 16 bases lay in between. CDR3 sequence: CASSQGDRTLITEAFF. The CDR3 region has the DNA TGCGCCAGCAGCCAAGGAGACAGGACCCTGATCACTGAAGCTTTCTTT.

In this sample, this clone turned up a few times. The J gene is TRBJ1-2, the V gene TRBV25-1; 7 bases are a match to TRBD1. V shed 8 bases and J 8 bases; nucleotides not matched to a gene: 11. The CDR3 runs 13 residues. The germline gives CDR1 MGHDK, CDR2 SYGVNS. The CDR3 reads CASVPTGSRGYTF. The CDR3 DNA follows: TGTGCCAGCGTACCGACAGGGTCTCGCGGCTACACCTTC.

About this clone itself: The identical CDR3 is also encoded by other nucleotide sequences in the sample. J is TRBJ1-1 and V is TRBV29-1; 8 nucleotides match TRBD1. V shed 7 bases, J shed 1 base, and the junction held 5 bases outside the gene matches. Germline values: CDR1 SQVTM, CDR2 ANQGSEA. CDR3 length equals 13 residues. The CDR3 loop is CSARTGSNTEAFF. CDR3 DNA sequence: TGCAGCGCAAGGACAGGGTCGAACACTGAAGCTTTCTTT.

The V call is TRBV29-1, the J call TRBJ2-7; D gene uncertain. This CDR3 is 14 amino acids long. The V end was cut by 3 bases, the J end by 7 bases, with 19 bases between. Germline V gives CDR1 SQVTM, CDR2 ANQGSEA. The CDR3: CSVEIQDKLREQYF. The CDR3 bases are TGCAGCGTTGAGATCCAAGATAAGCTACGTGAGCAGTACTTC.

The rearrangement links TRBV25-1 to TRBJ2-2; TRBD1 agrees at 7 bases. Germline CDR1 is MGHDK and CDR2 is SYGVNS. V was clipped by 6 bases and J by 8 bases; unmatched bases: 9. The CDR3 is made up of 14 amino acids. The CDR3 spells CASRETGKVGELFF. Written as DNA, the CDR3 is TGTGCCAGCAGGGAGACAGGGAAGGTTGGGGAGCTGTTTTTT.

V and J are TRBV7-9 and TRBJ2-7; D is ambiguous. CDR3 size: 14 residues. The germline V gene encodes CDR1 SEHNR and CDR2 FQNEAQ (reference sequence). V was trimmed by 1 base and J by 6 bases, leaving 13 bases between them. CDR3 protein: CASSLGASQSEQYF. Here the CDR3 DNA reads TGTGCCAGCAGCTTAGGTGCCAGCCAGTCCGAGCAGTACTTC. The full variable domain, in which reference TRBV7-9 and TRBJ2-7 provide the parts outside the CDR3, is DTGVSQNPRHKITKRGQNVTFRCDPISEHNRLYWYRQTLGQGPEFLTYFQNEAQLEKSRLLSDRFSAERPKGSFSTLEIQRTEQGDSAMYLCASSLGASQSEQYFGPGTRLTVT.

The table lists this clone with a few counts. The CDR3 loop reads CSVETPSLVQVWGNEQFF. The DNA for the CDR3 is TGCAGCGTTGAAACGCCATCTCTCGTCCAGGTATGGGGGAATGAGCAGTTCTTC. The V gene is TRBV29-1, the J gene TRBJ2-1; D possibly matches TRBD1 or TRBD2 (5 bases each). Germline-derived CDR1 and CDR2 are SQVTM and ANQGSEA. The CDR3 contains 18 residues. V was pared by 2 bases and J by 7 bases, with 27 bases between.